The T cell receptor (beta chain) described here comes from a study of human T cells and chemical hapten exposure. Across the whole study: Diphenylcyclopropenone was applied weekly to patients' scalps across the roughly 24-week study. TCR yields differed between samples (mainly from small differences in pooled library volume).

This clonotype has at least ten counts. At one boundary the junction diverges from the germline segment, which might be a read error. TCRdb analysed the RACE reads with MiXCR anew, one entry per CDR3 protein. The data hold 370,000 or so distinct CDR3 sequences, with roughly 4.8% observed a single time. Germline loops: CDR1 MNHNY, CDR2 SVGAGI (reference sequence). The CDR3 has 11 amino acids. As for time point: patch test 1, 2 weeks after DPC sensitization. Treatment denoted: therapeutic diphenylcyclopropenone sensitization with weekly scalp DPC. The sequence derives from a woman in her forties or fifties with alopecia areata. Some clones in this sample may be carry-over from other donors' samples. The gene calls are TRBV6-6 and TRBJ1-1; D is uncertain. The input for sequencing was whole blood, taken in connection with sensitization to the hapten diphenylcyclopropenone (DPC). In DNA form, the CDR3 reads TGTGCCAGCGGGGATCGACCTGAGGCTTTCTTT. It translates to CASGDRPEAFF.